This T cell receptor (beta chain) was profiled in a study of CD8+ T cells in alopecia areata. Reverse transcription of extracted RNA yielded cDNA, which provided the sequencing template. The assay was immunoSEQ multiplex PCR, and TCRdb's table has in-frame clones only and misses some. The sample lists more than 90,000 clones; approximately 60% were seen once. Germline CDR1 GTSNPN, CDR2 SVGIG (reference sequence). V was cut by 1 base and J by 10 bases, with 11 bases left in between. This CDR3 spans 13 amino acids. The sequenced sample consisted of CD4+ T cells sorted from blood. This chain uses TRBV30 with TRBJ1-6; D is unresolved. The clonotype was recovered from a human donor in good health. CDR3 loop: CAWSEGARSPLHF. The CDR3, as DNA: TGTGCCTGGAGTGAGGGCGCACGGTCACCCCTCCACTTT.